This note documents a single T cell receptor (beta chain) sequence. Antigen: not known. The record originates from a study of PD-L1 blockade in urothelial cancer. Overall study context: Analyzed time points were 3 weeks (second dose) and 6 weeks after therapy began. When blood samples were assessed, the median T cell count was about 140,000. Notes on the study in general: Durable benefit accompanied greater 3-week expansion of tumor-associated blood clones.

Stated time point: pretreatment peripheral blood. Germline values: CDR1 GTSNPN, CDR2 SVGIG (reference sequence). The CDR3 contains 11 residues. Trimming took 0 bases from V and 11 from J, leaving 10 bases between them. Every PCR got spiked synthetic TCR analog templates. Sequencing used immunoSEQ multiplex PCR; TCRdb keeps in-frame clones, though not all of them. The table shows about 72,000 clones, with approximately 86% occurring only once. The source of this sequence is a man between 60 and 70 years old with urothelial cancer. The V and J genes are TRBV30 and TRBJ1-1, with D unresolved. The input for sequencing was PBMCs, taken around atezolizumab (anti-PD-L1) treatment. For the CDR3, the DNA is TGTGCCTGGAGTGTGGGGTCGGGGGCTTTCTTT. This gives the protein CAWSVGSGAFF.